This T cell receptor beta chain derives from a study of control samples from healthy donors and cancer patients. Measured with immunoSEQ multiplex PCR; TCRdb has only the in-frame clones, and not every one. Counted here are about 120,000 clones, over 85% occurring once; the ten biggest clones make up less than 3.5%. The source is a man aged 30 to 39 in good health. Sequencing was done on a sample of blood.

As DNA, the CDR3 is TGCGCCAGCAGTGAGTCCACGACTAGAAGCAATGAGCAGTTCTTC. It is translated as CASSESTTRSNEQFF. The J gene is TRBJ2-1, the V gene TRBV10-1, with a possible D match to TRBD2 (6 bases). V was shortened by 0 bases and J by 6 bases, with 12 bases between the two germline ends. Germline CDR1 WNHNN, CDR2 SYGVQD (reference sequence). CDR3 length: 15 amino acids.